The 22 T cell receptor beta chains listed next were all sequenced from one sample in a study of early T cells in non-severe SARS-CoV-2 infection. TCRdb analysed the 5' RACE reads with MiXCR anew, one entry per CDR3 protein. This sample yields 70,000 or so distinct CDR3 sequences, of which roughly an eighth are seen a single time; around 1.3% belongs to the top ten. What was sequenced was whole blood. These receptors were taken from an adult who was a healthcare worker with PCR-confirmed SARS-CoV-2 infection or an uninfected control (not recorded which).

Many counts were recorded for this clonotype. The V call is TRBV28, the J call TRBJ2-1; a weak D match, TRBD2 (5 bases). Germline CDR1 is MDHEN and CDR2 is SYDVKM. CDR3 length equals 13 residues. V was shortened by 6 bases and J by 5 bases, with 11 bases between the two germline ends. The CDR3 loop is CASSPGLNNEQFF. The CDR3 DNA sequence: TGTGCCAGCAGCCCTGGACTGAACAATGAGCAGTTCTTC. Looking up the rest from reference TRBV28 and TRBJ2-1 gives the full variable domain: DVKVTQSSRYLVKRTGEKVFLECVQDMDHENMFWYRQDPGLGLRLIYFSYDVKMKEKGDIPEGYSVSREKKERFSLILESASTNQTSMYLCASSPGLNNEQFFGPGTRLTVL.

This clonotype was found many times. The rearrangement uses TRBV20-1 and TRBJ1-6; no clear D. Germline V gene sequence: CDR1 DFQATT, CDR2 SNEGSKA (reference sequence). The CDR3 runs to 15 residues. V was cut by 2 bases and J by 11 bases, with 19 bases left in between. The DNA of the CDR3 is TGCAGTGCTAGACCCGGCGGGCAGGCGGTAGCACCCCTCCACTTT. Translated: CSARPGGQAVAPLHF.

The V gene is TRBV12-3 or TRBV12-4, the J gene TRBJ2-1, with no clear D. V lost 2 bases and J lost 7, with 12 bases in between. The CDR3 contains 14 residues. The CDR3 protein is CASSLILPLNEQFF. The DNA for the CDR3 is TGTGCCAGCAGTTTAATACTCCCCTTGAATGAGCAGTTCTTC.

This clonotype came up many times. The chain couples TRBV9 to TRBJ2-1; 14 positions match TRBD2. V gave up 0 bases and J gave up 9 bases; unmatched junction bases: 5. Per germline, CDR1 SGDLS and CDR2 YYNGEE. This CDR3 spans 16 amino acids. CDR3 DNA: TGTGCCAGCAGCGTAGAAGGGACTAGCGGGAGACGTGAGCAGTTCTTC. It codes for CASSVEGTSGRREQFF.

Here the CDR3 DNA reads TGCAGCGTTTTGCTCCTAGGAGATCAGCCCCAGCATTTT. This gives the protein CSVLLLGDQPQHF. The gene calls are TRBV29-1 and TRBJ1-5; D is uncertain. Trimming shortened V by 5 bases and J by 5 bases, and 13 bases separated the two germline ends. Per germline, CDR1 SQVTM and CDR2 ANQGSEA. The CDR3 consists of 13 residues.

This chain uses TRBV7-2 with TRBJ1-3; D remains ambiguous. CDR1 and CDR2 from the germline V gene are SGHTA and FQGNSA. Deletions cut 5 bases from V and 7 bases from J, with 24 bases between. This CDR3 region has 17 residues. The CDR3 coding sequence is TGTGCCAGCAGCACTACTGCGAGGACCCTTTCCGGGAACACCATATATTTT. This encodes CASSTTARTLSGNTIYF.

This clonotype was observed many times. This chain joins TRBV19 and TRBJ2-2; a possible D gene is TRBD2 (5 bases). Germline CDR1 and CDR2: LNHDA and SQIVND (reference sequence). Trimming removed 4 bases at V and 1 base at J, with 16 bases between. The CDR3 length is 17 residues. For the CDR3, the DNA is TGTGCCAGTAGTACCCGACTCGGGGTCCTGAACACCGGGGAGCTGTTTTTT. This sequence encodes CASSTRLGVLNTGELFF.

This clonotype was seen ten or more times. In DNA, the CDR3 is TGCAGTGCCACCCCTAGGGGCAGCAATCAGCCCCAGCATTTT. The encoded protein is CSATPRGSNQPQHF. The chain couples TRBV20-1 to TRBJ1-5, with a possible D match to TRBD1 (5 bases). V lost 6 bases to trimming and J lost 1 base, with 13 bases between them. From germline, CDR1 is DFQATT and CDR2 SNEGSKA (reference sequence). This CDR3 spans 14 amino acids.

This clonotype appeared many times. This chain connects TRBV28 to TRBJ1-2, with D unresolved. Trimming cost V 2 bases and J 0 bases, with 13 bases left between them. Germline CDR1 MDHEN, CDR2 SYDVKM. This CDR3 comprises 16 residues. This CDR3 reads CASSLVLKGANYGYTF. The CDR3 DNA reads TGTGCCAGCAGTTTAGTTTTAAAGGGAGCTAACTATGGCTACACCTTC.

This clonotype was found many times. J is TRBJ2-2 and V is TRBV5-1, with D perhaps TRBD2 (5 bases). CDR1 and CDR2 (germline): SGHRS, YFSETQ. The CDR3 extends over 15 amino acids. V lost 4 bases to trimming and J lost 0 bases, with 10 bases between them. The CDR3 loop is CASSPSGANTGELFF. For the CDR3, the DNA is TGCGCCAGCAGCCCAAGCGGAGCGAACACCGGGGAGCTGTTTTTT.

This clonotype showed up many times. The DNA for the CDR3 is TGCAGCGCCGTGGACGTGGGCTATGGCTACACCTTC. It specifies CSAVDVGYGYTF. This chain links TRBV29-1 with TRBJ1-2; D gene uncertain. The CDR3 covers 12 residues. Germline lookup yields CDR1 SQVTM and CDR2 ANQGSEA. V was trimmed by 7 bases and J by 4 bases, leaving 13 bases between them. The whole variable domain, remainder taken from reference TRBV29-1 and TRBJ1-2, is SAVISQKPSRDICQRGTSLTIQCQVDSQVTMMFWYRQQPGQSLTLIATANQGSEATYESGFVIDKFPISRPNLTFSTLTVSNMSPEDSSIYLCSAVDVGYGYTFGSGTRLTVV.

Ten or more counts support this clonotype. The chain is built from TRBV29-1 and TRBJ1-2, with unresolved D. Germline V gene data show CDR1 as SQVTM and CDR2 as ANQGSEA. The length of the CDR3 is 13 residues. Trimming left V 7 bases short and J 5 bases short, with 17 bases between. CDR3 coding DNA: TGCAGCGCCCCGGTAGGGCTGTCTTATGGCTACACCTTC. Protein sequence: CSAPVGLSYGYTF.

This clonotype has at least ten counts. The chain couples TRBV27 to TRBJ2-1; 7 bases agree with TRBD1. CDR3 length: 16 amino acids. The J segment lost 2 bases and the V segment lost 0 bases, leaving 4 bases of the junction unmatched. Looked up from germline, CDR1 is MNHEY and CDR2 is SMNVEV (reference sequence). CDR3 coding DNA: TGTGCCAGCAGTTTATCGACAGGGATACCCTACAATGAGCAGTTCTTC. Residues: CASSLSTGIPYNEQFF.

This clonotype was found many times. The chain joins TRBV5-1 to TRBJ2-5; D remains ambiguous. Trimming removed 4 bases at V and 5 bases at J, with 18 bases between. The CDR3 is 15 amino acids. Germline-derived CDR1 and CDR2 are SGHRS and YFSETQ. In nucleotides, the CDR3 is TGCGCCAGCAGCAGTCGTGGCCCTTCAGAGGAGACCCAGTACTTC. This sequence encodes CASSSRGPSEETQYF. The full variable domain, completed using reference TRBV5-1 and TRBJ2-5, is KAGVTQTPRYLIKTRGQQVTLSCSPISGHRSVSWYQQTPGQGLQFLFEYFSETQRNKGNFPGRFSGRQFSNSRSEMNVSTLELGDSALYLCASSSRGPSEETQYFGPGTRLLVL.

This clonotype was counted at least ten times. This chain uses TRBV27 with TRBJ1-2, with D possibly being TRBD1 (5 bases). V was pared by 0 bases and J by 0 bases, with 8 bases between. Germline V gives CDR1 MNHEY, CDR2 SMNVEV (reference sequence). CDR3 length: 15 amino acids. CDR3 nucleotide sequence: TGTGCCAGCAGTTTATCAACAGGTCCTAACTATGGCTACACCTTC. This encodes CASSLSTGPNYGYTF.

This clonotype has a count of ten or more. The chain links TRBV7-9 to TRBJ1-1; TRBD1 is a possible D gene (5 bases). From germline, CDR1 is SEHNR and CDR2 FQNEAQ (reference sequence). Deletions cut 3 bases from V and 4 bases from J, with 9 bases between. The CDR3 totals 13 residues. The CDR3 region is CASSFGGGTEAFF. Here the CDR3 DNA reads TGTGCCAGCAGCTTTGGCGGGGGCACTGAAGCTTTCTTT.

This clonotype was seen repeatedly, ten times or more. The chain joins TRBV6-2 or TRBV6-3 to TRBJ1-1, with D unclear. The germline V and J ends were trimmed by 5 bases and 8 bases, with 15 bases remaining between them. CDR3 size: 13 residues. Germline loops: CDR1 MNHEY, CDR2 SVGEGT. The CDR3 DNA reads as TGTGCCAGCAGTCCCTCGAAGAAGAGCGAAGCTTTCTTT. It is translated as CASSPSKKSEAFF.

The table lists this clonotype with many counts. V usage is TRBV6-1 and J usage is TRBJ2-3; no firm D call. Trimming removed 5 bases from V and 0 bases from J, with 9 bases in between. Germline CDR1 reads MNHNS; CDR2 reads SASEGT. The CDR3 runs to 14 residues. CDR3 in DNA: TGTGCCAGCAGTCTTCAGGTTAGCACAGATACGCAGTATTTT. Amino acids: CASSLQVSTDTQYF.

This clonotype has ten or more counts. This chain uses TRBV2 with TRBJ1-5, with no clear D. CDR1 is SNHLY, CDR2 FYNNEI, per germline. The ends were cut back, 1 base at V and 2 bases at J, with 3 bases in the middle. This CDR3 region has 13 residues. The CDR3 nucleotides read TGTGCCAGCAGTGAAGGGCGCAATCAGCCCCAGCATTTT. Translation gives CASSEGRNQPQHF.

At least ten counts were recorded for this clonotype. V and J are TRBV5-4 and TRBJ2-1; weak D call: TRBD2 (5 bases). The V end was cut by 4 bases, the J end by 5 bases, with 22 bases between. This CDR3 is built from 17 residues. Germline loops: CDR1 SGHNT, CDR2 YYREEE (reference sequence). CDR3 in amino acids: CASSKTIGPTQNNEQFF. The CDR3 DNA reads TGTGCCAGCAGCAAGACTATCGGCCCAACGCAGAACAATGAGCAGTTCTTC.

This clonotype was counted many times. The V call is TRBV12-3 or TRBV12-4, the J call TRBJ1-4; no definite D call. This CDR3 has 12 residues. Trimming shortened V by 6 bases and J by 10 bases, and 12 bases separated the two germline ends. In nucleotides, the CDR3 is TGTGCCAGCAGAGAGGTGGCGGGAAAACTGTTTTTT. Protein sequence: CASREVAGKLFF.

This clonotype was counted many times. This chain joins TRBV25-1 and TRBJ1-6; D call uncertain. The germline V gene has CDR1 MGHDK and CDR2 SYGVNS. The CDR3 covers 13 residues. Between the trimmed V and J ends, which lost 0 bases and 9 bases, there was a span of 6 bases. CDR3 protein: CASSEYGSSPLHF. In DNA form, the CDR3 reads TGTGCCAGCAGTGAATATGGAAGTTCACCCCTCCACTTT.